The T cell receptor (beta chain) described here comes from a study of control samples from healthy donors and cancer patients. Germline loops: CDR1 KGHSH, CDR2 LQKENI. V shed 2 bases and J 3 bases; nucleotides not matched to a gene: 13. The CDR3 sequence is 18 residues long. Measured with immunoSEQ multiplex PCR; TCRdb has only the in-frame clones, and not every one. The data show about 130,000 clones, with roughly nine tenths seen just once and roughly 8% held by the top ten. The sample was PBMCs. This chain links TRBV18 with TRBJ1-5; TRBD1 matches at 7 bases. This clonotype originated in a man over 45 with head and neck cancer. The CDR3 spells CASSPSSTGTVTNQPQHF. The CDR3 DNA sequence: TGTGCCAGCTCACCATCCTCCACCGGGACAGTTACCAATCAGCCCCAGCATTTT. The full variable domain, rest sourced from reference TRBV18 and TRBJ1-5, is NAGVMQNPRHLVRRRGQEARLRCSPMKGHSHVYWYRQLPEEGLKFMVYLQKENIIDESGMPKERFSAEFPKEGPSILRIQQVVRGDSAAYFCASSPSSTGTVTNQPQHFGDGTRLSIL.